This TCR beta chain is from a study of blood T cell repertoires in COVID-19. Produced via immunoSEQ multiplex PCR; TCRdb's table is partial and in-frame only. The table lists over 150,000 clones, roughly 86% of them singletons. CDR3 size: 15 residues. The germline CDR1 and CDR2 sequences are SQVTM and ANQGSEA. Trimming took off 6 bases at V and 0 bases at J, with 12 bases between the two ends. Source material: peripheral blood. J is TRBJ2-6 and V is TRBV29-1; TRBD2 might be the D (6 bases). The receptor was derived from a woman aged 60 to 75 who had recovered from COVID-19. This CDR3 is CSVAGRDSGANVLTF. CDR3 nucleotides: TGCAGCGTCGCGGGAAGAGACTCTGGGGCCAACGTCCTGACTTTC.